This T cell receptor beta chain was obtained from a study of blood T cells in healthy people across ages. Across the study: Per two T cells, template switching captured roughly one barcoded beta molecule.

The CDR3 has 12 residues. The V gene's germline CDR1 is MDHEN and CDR2 SYDVKM. Findings and caveats of the study: What prevented conclusive comparison of naive and antigen-experienced cells was that PBMCs were unsorted.

Next came a second PCR, run for roughly 6 to 11 cycles, which used a sample-barcoded 5' primer along with a J-beta primer mix. Each cDNA molecule was tagged by a template-switch adaptor with 12 random nucleotides. Each CDR3 protein is one row after TCRdb ran MiXCR on the 5' RACE reads. The table has 600,000 to 650,000 distinct CDR3 sequences, roughly 58% seen once; the top ten hold around 37%. Comments on this clonotype: Its antigen is unknown.

Input material: blood. This chain uses TRBV28 with TRBJ2-7, with D unresolved. The J call may be mistaken, given a closer DNA end match to TRBJ2-5. The clonotype was recovered from a man in his 60s in good health. As DNA, the CDR3 is TGTGCCAGCAGGACTCCACAAGAGACCCAGTACTTC. Translated: CASRTPQETQYF.